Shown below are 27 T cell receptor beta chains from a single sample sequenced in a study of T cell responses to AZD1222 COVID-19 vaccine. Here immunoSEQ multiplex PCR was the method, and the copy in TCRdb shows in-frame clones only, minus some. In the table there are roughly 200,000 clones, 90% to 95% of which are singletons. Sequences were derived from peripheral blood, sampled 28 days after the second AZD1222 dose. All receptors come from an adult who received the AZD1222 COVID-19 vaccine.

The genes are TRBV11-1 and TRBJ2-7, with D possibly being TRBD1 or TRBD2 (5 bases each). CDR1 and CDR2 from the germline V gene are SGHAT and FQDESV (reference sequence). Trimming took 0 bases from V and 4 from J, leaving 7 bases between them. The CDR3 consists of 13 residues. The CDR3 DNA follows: TGTGCCAGCAGCTTAGCGGGGACGTACGAGCAGTACTTC. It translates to CASSLAGTYEQYF.

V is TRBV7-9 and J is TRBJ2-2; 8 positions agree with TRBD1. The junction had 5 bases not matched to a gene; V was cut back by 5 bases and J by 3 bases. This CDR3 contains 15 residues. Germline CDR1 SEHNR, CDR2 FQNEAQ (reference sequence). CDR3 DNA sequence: TGTGCCAGCAGCCGCGGACAGGGCGACACCGGGGAGCTGTTTTTT. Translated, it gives CASSRGQGDTGELFF. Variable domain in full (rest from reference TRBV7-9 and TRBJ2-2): DTGVSQNPRHKITKRGQNVTFRCDPISEHNRLYWYRQTLGQGPEFLTYFQNEAQLEKSRLLSDRFSAERPKGSFSTLEIQRTEQGDSAMYLCASSRGQGDTGELFFGEGSRLTVL.

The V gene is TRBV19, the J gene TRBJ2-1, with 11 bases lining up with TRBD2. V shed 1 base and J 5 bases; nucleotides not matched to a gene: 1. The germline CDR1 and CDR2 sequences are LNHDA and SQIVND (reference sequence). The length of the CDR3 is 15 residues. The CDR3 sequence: CASSIGLAGNNEQFF. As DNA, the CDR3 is TGTGCCAGTAGTATAGGACTAGCGGGAAACAATGAGCAGTTCTTC.

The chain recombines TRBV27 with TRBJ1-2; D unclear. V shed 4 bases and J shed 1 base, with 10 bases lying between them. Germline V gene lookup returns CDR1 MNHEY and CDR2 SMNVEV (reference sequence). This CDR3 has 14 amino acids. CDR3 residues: CASSSYGLNYGYTF. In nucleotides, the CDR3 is TGTGCCAGCAGTTCCTACGGTCTTAACTATGGCTACACCTTC.

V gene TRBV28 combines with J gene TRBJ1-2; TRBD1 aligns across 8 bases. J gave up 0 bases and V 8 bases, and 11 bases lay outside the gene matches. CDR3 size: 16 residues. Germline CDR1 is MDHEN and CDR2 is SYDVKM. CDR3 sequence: CASLLGTGASNYGYTF. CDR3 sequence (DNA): TGTGCCAGCCTACTAGGGACAGGCGCTTCTAACTATGGCTACACCTTC.

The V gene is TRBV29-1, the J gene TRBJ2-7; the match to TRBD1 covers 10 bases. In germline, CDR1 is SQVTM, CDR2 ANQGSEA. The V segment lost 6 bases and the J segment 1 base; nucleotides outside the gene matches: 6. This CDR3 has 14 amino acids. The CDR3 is CSVNPGQGSYEQYF. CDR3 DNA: TGCAGCGTGAACCCGGGACAGGGGTCCTACGAGCAGTACTTC.

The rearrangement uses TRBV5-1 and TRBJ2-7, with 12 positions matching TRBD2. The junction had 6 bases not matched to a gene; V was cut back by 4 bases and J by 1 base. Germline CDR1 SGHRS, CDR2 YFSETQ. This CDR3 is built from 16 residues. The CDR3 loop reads CASSVTSGGQSYEQYF. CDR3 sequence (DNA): TGCGCCAGCAGCGTGACTAGCGGGGGCCAATCCTACGAGCAGTACTTC.

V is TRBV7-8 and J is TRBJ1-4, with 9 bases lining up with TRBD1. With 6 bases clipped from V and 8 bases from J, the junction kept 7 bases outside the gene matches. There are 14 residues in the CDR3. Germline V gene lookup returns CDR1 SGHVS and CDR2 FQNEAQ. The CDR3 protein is CASRPDRGLEKLFF. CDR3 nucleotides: TGTGCCAGCAGGCCGGACAGGGGCCTCGAAAAACTGTTTTTT.

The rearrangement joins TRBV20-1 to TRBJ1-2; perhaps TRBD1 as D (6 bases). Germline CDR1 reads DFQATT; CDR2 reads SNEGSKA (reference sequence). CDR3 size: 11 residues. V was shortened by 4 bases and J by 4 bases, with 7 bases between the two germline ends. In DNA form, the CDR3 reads TGCAGTGCTAAGACAGGCTATGGCTACACCTTC. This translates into CSAKTGYGYTF.

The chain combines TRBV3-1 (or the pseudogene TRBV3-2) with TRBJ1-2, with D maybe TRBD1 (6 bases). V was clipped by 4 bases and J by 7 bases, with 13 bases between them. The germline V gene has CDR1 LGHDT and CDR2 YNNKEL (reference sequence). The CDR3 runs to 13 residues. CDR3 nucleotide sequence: TGTGCCAGCAGCCGTATTGGGGGGCTTGGCTACACCTTC. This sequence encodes CASSRIGGLGYTF.

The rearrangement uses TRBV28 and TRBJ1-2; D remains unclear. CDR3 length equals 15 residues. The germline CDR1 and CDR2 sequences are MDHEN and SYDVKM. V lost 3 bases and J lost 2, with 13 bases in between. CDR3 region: CASSFALTLNYGYTF. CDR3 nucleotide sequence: TGTGCCAGCAGTTTTGCCCTCACTCTCAACTATGGCTACACCTTC.

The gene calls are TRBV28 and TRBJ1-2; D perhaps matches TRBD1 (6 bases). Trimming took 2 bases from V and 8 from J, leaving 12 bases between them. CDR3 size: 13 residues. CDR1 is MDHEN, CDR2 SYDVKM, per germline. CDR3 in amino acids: CASSLLGAGGYTF. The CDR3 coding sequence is TGTGCCAGCAGTTTACTGGGGGCAGGAGGCTACACCTTC.

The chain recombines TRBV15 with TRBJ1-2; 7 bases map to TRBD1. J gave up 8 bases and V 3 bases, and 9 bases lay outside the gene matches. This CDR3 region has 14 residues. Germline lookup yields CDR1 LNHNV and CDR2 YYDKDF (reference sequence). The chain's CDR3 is CATSRVPGTEGYTF. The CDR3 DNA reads TGTGCCACCAGCAGGGTACCTGGGACAGAGGGCTACACCTTC.

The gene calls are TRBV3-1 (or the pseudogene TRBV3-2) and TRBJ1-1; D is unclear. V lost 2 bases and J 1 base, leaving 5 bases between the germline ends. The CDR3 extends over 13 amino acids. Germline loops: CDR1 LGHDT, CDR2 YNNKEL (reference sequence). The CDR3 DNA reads TGTGCCAGCAGCCAAAAAAGGAACACTGAAGCTTTCTTT. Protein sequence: CASSQKRNTEAFF.

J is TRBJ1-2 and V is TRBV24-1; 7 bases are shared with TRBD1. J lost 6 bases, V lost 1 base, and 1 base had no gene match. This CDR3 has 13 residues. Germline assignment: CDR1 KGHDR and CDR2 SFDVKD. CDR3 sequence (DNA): TGTGCCACCAGTGATTTTGGGACAGATGGCTACACCTTC. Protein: CATSDFGTDGYTF.

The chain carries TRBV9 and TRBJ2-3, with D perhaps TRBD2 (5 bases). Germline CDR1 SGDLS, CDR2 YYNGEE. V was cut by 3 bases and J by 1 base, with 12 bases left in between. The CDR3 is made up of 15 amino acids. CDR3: CASSAAGLRTDTQYF. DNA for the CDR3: TGTGCCAGCAGCGCGGCTGGACTTCGCACAGATACGCAGTATTTT.

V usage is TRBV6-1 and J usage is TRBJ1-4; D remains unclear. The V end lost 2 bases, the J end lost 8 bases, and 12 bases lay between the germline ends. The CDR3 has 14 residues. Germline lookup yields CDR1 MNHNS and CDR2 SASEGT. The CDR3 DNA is TGTGCCAGCAGTGAACTGGCAGGAGGAGAAAAACTGTTTTTT. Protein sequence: CASSELAGGEKLFF.

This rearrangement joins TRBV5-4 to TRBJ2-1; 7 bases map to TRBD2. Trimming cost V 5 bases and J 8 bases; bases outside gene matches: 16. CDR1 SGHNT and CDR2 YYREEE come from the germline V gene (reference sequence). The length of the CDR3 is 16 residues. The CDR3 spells CASRAGLEPVGDEQFF. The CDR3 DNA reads TGTGCCAGCAGGGCTGGACTAGAACCCGTTGGGGATGAGCAGTTCTTC.

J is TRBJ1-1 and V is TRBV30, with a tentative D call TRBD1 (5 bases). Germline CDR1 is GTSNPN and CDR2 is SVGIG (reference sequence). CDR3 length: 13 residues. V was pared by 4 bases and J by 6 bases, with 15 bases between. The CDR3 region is CAWTPYRGAEAFF. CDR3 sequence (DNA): TGTGCCTGGACGCCCTACCGAGGGGCTGAAGCTTTCTTT.

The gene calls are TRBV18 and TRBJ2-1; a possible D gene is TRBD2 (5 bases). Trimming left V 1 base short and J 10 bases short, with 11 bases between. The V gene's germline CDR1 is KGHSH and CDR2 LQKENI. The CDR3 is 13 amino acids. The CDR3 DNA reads TGTGCCAGCTCACCACAACTAGAGAGGGAGCAGTTCTTC. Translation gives CASSPQLEREQFF.

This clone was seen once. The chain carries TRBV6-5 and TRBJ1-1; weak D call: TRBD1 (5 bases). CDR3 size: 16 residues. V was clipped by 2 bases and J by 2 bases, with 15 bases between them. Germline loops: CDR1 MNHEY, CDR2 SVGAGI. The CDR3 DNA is TGTGCCAGCAGTTACAGGGTGGGGGTTCCAAACACTGAAGCTTTCTTT. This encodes CASSYRVGVPNTEAFF.

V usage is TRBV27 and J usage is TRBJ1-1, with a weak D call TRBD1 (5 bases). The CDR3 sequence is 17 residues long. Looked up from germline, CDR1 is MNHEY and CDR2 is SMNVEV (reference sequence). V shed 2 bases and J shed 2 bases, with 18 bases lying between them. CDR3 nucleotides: TGTGCCAGCAGTTTAAGGACTCCCTTCGGGGGAAACACTGAAGCTTTCTTT. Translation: CASSLRTPFGGNTEAFF.

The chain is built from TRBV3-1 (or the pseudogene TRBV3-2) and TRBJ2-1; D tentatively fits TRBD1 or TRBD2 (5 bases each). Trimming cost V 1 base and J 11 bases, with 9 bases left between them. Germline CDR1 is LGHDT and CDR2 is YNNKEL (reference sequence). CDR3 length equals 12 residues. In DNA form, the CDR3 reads TGTGCCAGCAGCCAAGTGAGGGGCCAGCAGTTCTTC. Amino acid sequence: CASSQVRGQQFF.

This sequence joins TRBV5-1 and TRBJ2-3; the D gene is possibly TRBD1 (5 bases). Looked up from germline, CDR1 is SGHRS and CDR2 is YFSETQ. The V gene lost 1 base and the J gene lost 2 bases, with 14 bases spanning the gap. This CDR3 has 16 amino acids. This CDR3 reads CASSLWGPLITDTQYF. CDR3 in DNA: TGCGCCAGCAGCTTGTGGGGCCCTCTCATCACAGATACGCAGTATTTT.

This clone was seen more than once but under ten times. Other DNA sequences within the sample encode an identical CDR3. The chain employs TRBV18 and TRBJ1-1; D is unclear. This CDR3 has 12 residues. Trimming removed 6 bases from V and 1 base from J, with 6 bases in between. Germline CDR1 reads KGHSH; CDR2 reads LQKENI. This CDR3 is CASSPQNTEAFF. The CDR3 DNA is TGTGCCAGCTCCCCGCAGAACACTGAAGCTTTCTTT.

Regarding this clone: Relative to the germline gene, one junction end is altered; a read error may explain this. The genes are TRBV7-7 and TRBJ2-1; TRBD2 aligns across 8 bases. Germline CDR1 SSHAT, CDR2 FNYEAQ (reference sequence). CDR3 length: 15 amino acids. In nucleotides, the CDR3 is TGTGCTAGCAGCTCGGGGGGGAGCTCCTACAATGAGCAGTTCTTC. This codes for CASSSGGSSYNEQFF.

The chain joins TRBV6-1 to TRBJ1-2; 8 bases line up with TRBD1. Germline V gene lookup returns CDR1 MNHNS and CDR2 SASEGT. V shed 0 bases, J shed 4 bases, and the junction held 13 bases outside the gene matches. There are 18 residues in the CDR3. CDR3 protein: CASSEALWQGARSYGYTF. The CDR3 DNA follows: TGTGCCAGCAGTGAAGCGCTTTGGCAGGGGGCGCGAAGCTATGGCTACACCTTC.